This paragraph reports one T cell receptor beta chain. What it binds is unknown. These data belong to a study of Graves' ophthalmopathy and Graves' hyperthyroidism. Overall study context: Blood was drawn at initial diagnosis, before any treatment.

The study excluded patients with other autoimmune diseases, uncontrolled infections, pregnancy or lactation. Patients were diagnosed from clinical symptoms, serum thyroxine, TRAb, thyroid ultrasound and orbital computed tomography. RNA transcripts provided the template for amplifying TCR beta CDR3 regions. The library came from an HTBI-primed first-round RT-PCR and a second-round multiplex PCR. TCRdb redid the calling of the multiplex PCR reads with MiXCR, one entry per CDR3 protein. Seen here are under 250,000 distinct CDR3 sequences, roughly a fifth observed once, and the top ten hold roughly 39%. Study-level points and caveats: Blood was where most expanded thyroid clonotypes above 0.001 frequency also turned up.

The specimen sequenced was peripheral blood. This clonotype was obtained from a woman aged 45-65 years with Graves' ophthalmopathy.

For the CDR3, the DNA is TGTGCCAGCAGCCAAGGTTTTCAGCTGAGCTACGAGCAGTACTTC. Translating it yields CASSQGFQLSYEQYF. The chain has TRBV4-2 and TRBJ2-7; no clear D gene. CDR1 and CDR2 from the germline V gene are LGHNA and YNFKEQ. The CDR3 is made up of 15 amino acids. V was pared by 1 base and J by 3 bases, with 13 bases between.